These 25 T cell receptor beta chains came from one sample sequenced in a study of blood T cell repertoires in COVID-19. Profiling relied on immunoSEQ multiplex PCR, and the TCRdb table lists in-frame clones only, not all of them. The sample holds under 200,000 clones, under 85% seen once. Sequencing used PBMCs or T cells enriched from blood (not recorded which). Receptors originate from a man aged 45-65 years who had recovered from COVID-19.

The rearrangement uses TRBV28 and TRBJ1-5; D remains unclear. V was trimmed by 1 base and J by 7 bases, leaving 11 bases between them. Germline values: CDR1 MDHEN, CDR2 SYDVKM. The CDR3 extends over 14 amino acids. DNA of the CDR3: TGTGCCAGCAGTTTATACATGGGGAGACAGCCCCAGCATTTT. Its protein is CASSLYMGRQPQHF.

Only one count was recorded for this clone. V usage is TRBV19 and J usage is TRBJ2-5; 9 bases are a match to TRBD1. V lost 10 bases, J lost 5 bases, and 11 bases stayed unmatched. CDR3 length equals 14 residues. The germline CDR1 and CDR2 sequences are LNHDA and SQIVND (reference sequence). The CDR3 nucleotides are TGTGCCACCACAGGGGGCAGGGGAGTTGAGACCCAGTACTTC. Its protein is CATTGGRGVETQYF.

The chain recombines TRBV27 with TRBJ1-6; 8 bases agree with TRBD1. The J segment lost 7 bases and the V segment lost 5 bases, leaving 10 bases of the junction unmatched. The CDR3 spans 16 residues. Germline CDR1 MNHEY, CDR2 SMNVEV (reference sequence). The CDR3 reads CASSTRQGIYNSPLHF. The DNA of the CDR3 is TGTGCCAGCAGTACCCGACAGGGGATTTACAATTCACCCCTCCACTTT.

The rearrangement joins TRBV7-2 to TRBJ2-4; 13 nucleotides line up with TRBD2. CDR1 and CDR2 from the germline V gene are SGHTA and FQGNSA. The junction had 1 base not matched to a gene; V was cut back by 3 bases and J by 5 bases. The CDR3 is 15 amino acids. The CDR3 reads CASSLTSGGQNIQYF. CDR3 coding DNA: TGTGCCAGCAGCTTGACTAGCGGGGGGCAAAACATTCAGTACTTC.

The V call is TRBV3-1 (or the pseudogene TRBV3-2), the J call TRBJ1-6; perhaps TRBD1 as D (6 bases). Germline V gene lookup returns CDR1 LGHDT and CDR2 YNNKEL (reference sequence). This CDR3 region has 13 residues. V lost 2 bases and J 9 bases, leaving 8 bases between the germline ends. The CDR3 loop reads CASSQKQGSPLHF. CDR3 sequence (DNA): TGTGCCAGCAGCCAAAAACAGGGTTCACCCCTCCACTTT.

The chain has TRBV14 and TRBJ2-4, with unresolved D. This CDR3 has 12 amino acids. Trimming pared 0 bases from V and 10 bases from J, leaving 7 bases between. Germline assignment: CDR1 SGHDN and CDR2 FVKESK. CDR3 amino acids: CASSQDYGIQYF. The CDR3, as DNA: TGTGCCAGCAGCCAAGATTACGGGATTCAGTACTTC.

The V and J genes are TRBV4-2 and TRBJ1-2; 8 nucleotides agree with TRBD1. Germline-derived CDR1 and CDR2 are LGHNA and YNFKEQ. This CDR3 region has 14 residues. V was clipped by 0 bases and J by 8 bases; unmatched bases: 5. The CDR3 coding sequence is TGTGCCAGCAGCCAAGAACAGGGGGAAGGGGGCTACACCTTC. This encodes CASSQEQGEGGYTF.

V and J are TRBV3-1 (or the pseudogene TRBV3-2) and TRBJ2-3, with 7 bases lining up with TRBD1. The germline V gene has CDR1 LGHDT and CDR2 YNNKEL (reference sequence). The CDR3 length is 15 residues. With V trimmed by 6 bases and J by 4 bases, 10 bases remained unmatched. The CDR3 sequence: CASRFTGVRADTQYF. The DNA for the CDR3 is TGTGCCAGCAGATTTACAGGGGTGAGGGCAGATACGCAGTATTTT.

The chain joins TRBV11-2 to TRBJ1-2; 11 bases fit TRBD1. The CDR3 loop spans 15 amino acids. Germline CDR1 reads SGHAT; CDR2 reads FQNNGV. V lost 1 base to trimming and J lost 4 bases; unmatched junction nucleotides: 2. Here the CDR3 reads CASSLGTGGPYGYTF. CDR3 coding DNA: TGTGCCAGCAGCTTAGGGACAGGGGGCCCCTATGGCTACACCTTC. Supplemented by reference TRBV11-2 and TRBJ1-2, the full variable domain reads EAGVAQSPRYKIIEKRQSVAFWCNPISGHATLYWYQQILGQGPKLLIQFQNNGVVDDSQLPKDRFSAERLKGVDSTLKIQPAKLEDSAVYLCASSLGTGGPYGYTFGSGTRLTVV.

The chain combines TRBV7-3 with TRBJ1-1, with D maybe TRBD1 (6 bases). The CDR3 has 14 residues. V lost 5 bases, J lost 0 bases, and 10 bases lay in between. Germline V gene lookup returns CDR1 SGHTA and CDR2 FQGTGA. The CDR3 DNA is TGTGCCAGCAGCCCCGGACAGCTGAACACTGAAGCTTTCTTT. This sequence encodes CASSPGQLNTEAFF.

The CDR3 sequence is CASGRGAGGYTF. The DNA for the CDR3 is TGTGCCAGCGGGCGGGGGGCCGGGGGCTACACCTTC. This sequence joins TRBV27 and TRBJ1-2; D is possibly TRBD1 (6 bases). The V gene lost 8 bases and the J gene lost 8 bases, with 15 bases spanning the gap. CDR3 length equals 12 residues. Germline values: CDR1 MNHEY, CDR2 SMNVEV (reference sequence).

The gene calls are TRBV10-3 and TRBJ1-1; TRBD1 matches 8 bases. J gave up 4 bases and V 7 bases, and 8 bases lay outside the gene matches. Per the germline V gene, CDR1 is ENHRY and CDR2 is SYGVKD. The CDR3 has 14 residues. The CDR3 is CAIKTGARGTEAFF. The CDR3 nucleotides are TGTGCCATCAAGACAGGGGCCAGGGGCACTGAAGCTTTCTTT.

CDR3: CASSLAPSGDMNTQYF. The CDR3 DNA follows: TGCGCCAGCAGCTTGGCACCTAGCGGCGACATGAATACGCAGTATTTT. The chain combines TRBV5-1 with TRBJ2-3; the match to TRBD2 covers 7 bases. CDR3 length: 16 residues. The germline V gene has CDR1 SGHRS and CDR2 YFSETQ. With 0 bases clipped from V and 7 bases from J, the junction kept 11 bases outside the gene matches.

The chain joins TRBV6-4 to TRBJ1-2; TRBD1 matches 10 bases. CDR1 is MRHNA, CDR2 SNTAGT, per germline. V lost 6 bases and J lost 1; bases outside the gene matches: 8. This CDR3 has 16 amino acids. In nucleotides, the CDR3 is TGTGCCAGCAGCCCTTCCGGGACAGGGGTTAACTATGGCTACACCTTC. It translates to CASSPSGTGVNYGYTF.

This clone was observed a handful of times. The chain employs TRBV3-1 (or the pseudogene TRBV3-2) and TRBJ2-2, with 7 positions matching TRBD1. Unmatched junction bases numbered 14, after V lost 6 bases and J lost 7 bases. This CDR3 has 16 amino acids. Germline CDR1 reads LGHDT; CDR2 reads YNNKEL (reference sequence). The CDR3 bases are TGTGCCAGCAGACAACAAGACAGGGAAAGAAACGGGGAGCTGTTTTTT. Protein: CASRQQDRERNGELFF.

This clone was seen a single time. The gene calls are TRBV27 and TRBJ1-1; D is unresolved. V was shortened by 1 base and J by 1 base, with 10 bases between the two germline ends. The CDR3 has 15 amino acids. Germline loops: CDR1 MNHEY, CDR2 SMNVEV (reference sequence). CDR3 coding DNA: TGTGCCAGCAGTTTATTGGGAGAATCGAACACTGAAGCTTTCTTT. Its translation is CASSLLGESNTEAFF.

The V call is TRBV2, the J call TRBJ1-2; possibly TRBD1 for D (5 bases). The CDR3 extends over 11 amino acids. The germline V and J ends were trimmed by 8 bases and 10 bases, with 14 bases remaining between them. In germline, CDR1 is SNHLY, CDR2 FYNNEI. The CDR3 region is CASQGTVPYTF. The CDR3 region has the DNA TGTGCCAGCCAGGGCACGGTCCCCTACACCTTC.

The genes are TRBV5-1 and TRBJ2-4; perhaps TRBD2 as D (5 bases). The CDR3 is 15 residues long. Germline-derived CDR1 and CDR2 are SGHRS and YFSETQ. The V end lost 0 bases, the J end lost 6 bases, and 13 bases lay between the germline ends. The CDR3 sequence is CASSLVVGSRNIQYF. The DNA for the CDR3 is TGCGCCAGCAGCTTGGTTGTGGGGAGTCGAAACATTCAGTACTTC.

The V call is TRBV10-3, the J call TRBJ1-2, with 7 bases that match TRBD1. CDR1 is ENHRY and CDR2 is SYGVKD in the germline V gene. The CDR3 spans 14 residues. Losses at the gene ends were 6 bases for V and 2 bases for J; bases not matched to a gene: 6. CDR3 residues: CAIRRGQDNYGYTF. CDR3 sequence (DNA): TGTGCCATCAGAAGAGGACAGGACAACTATGGCTACACCTTC.

This clone has a single count. The genes are TRBV2 and TRBJ1-4; 9 bases fit TRBD1. The CDR3 runs to 13 residues. In germline, CDR1 is SNHLY, CDR2 FYNNEI. After removal of 8 bases from V and 8 bases from J, the junction contained 6 bases not matched to a gene. This chain's CDR3 is CASGTGRREKLFF. The CDR3 DNA is TGTGCCAGCGGGACAGGGCGGAGAGAAAAACTGTTTTTT. Full variable domain (remainder filled in from reference TRBV2 and TRBJ1-4): EPEVTQTPSHQVTQMGQEVILRCVPISNHLYFYWYRQILGQKVEFLVSFYNNEISEKSEIFDDQFSVERPDGSNFTLKIRSTKLEDSAMYFCASGTGRREKLFFGSGTQLSVL.

This clone turned up a few times. The chain joins TRBV19 to TRBJ1-6; a weak D match, TRBD1 (6 bases). The V and J ends lost 10 bases and 0 bases respectively, with 10 bases between them. The CDR3 extends over 14 amino acids. Germline CDR1 reads LNHDA; CDR2 reads SQIVND (reference sequence). This CDR3 reads CATSDSSYNSPLHF. The CDR3 nucleotides are TGTGCCACCTCGGACAGCTCCTATAATTCACCCCTCCACTTT.

This chain connects TRBV5-1 to TRBJ2-2; 8 nucleotides align to TRBD2. Trimming removed 4 bases from V and 5 bases from J; junction bases left unmatched: 4. This CDR3 comprises 14 residues. The germline gives CDR1 SGHRS, CDR2 YFSETQ. In DNA, the CDR3 is TGCGCCAGCAGCCCCGGGGGGGGGACCGGGGAGCTGTTTTTT. Translated: CASSPGGGTGELFF.

This clone has only a few counts. The chain couples TRBV4-3 to TRBJ1-6, with TRBD1 identical over 8 bases. The CDR3 extends over 15 amino acids. Germline lookup yields CDR1 LGHNA and CDR2 YSLEER. V lost 5 bases and J lost 7; bases outside the gene matches: 7. CDR3 region: CASSERTGTNSPLHF. In DNA, the CDR3 is TGCGCCAGCAGCGAGAGGACAGGGACCAATTCACCCCTCCACTTT.

V gene TRBV6-5 combines with J gene TRBJ1-6; D is unresolved. The germline CDR1 and CDR2 sequences are MNHEY and SVGAGI. The CDR3 covers 15 residues. Trimming shortened V by 4 bases and J by 7 bases, and 14 bases separated the two germline ends. CDR3 coding DNA: TGTGCCAGCAGTTTACAGCAAAGCCTCAATTCACCCCTCCACTTT. Residues: CASSLQQSLNSPLHF.

The rearrangement uses TRBV7-6 and TRBJ2-3, with 8 bases aligning to TRBD1. Germline V CDR1 and CDR2: SGHVS, FNYEAQ. The CDR3 has 16 residues. The V segment lost 1 base and the J segment 1 base; nucleotides outside the gene matches: 4. CDR3 DNA: TGTGCCAGCAGCTTAGATCAGGGGGCTCGCACAGATACGCAGTATTTT. Protein: CASSLDQGARTDTQYF.